Each of the 20 T cell receptor beta chains below was sequenced from the same sample in a study of blood T cells in healthy people across ages. The use of a sample-barcoded 5' primer and a J-beta primer mix characterized a second PCR of roughly 7 to 12 cycles. MiXCR, run by TCRdb on the 5' RACE reads, gives a single entry per CDR3 protein. The sample contains more than 900,000 distinct CDR3 sequences, around 27% of which appear only once. The same data also contributed to another study, on T cells of mothers and their children.

Material: blood. The receptors come from a girl aged 2 to 10 in good health.

This clonotype turned up a few times. The genes are TRBV2 and TRBJ2-3; 7 nucleotides line up with TRBD1. Losses at the gene ends were 8 bases for V and 5 bases for J; bases not matched to a gene: 7. The CDR3 totals 13 residues. Per the germline V gene, CDR1 is SNHLY and CDR2 is FYNNEI. The chain's CDR3 is CASGTEPQDTQYF. The DNA for the CDR3 is TGTGCCAGCGGGACAGAACCACAAGATACGCAGTATTTT. Drawing the rest from reference TRBV2 and TRBJ2-3, the complete variable domain is EPEVTQTPSHQVTQMGQEVILRCVPISNHLYFYWYRQILGQKVEFLVSFYNNEISEKSEIFDDQFSVERPDGSNFTLKIRSTKLEDSAMYFCASGTEPQDTQYFGPGTRLTVL.

This chain uses TRBV20-1 with TRBJ1-5; 7 positions agree with TRBD1. The CDR3 has 14 residues. The V segment lost 5 bases and the J segment 7 bases; nucleotides outside the gene matches: 11. Germline V gene lookup returns CDR1 DFQATT and CDR2 SNEGSKA (reference sequence). CDR3: CSALRQGRGQPQHF. In nucleotides, the CDR3 is TGCAGTGCTCTCCGACAGGGACGAGGCCAGCCCCAGCATTTT.

This chain links TRBV28 with TRBJ1-1; a weak D match, TRBD1 (6 bases). The germline V and J ends were trimmed by 7 bases and 4 bases, with 13 bases remaining between them. The CDR3 has 13 amino acids. Germline CDR1 is MDHEN and CDR2 is SYDVKM. The CDR3 region has the DNA TGTGCCAGCATACTACAGGGATTCACTGAAGCTTTCTTT. Its protein product is CASILQGFTEAFF.

The J gene is TRBJ2-2, the V gene TRBV10-3; no clear D. The CDR3 totals 14 residues. V was shortened by 3 bases and J by 1 base, with 6 bases between the two germline ends. Germline V CDR1 and CDR2: ENHRY, SYGVKD. The CDR3 sequence: CAISESGNTGELFF. In DNA, the CDR3 is TGTGCCATCAGTGAATCCGGGAACACCGGGGAGCTGTTTTTT.

The V gene is TRBV5-1, the J gene TRBJ2-2; 7 bases align to TRBD2. Germline loops: CDR1 SGHRS, CDR2 YFSETQ. Unmatched junction bases numbered 3, after V lost 4 bases and J lost 0 bases. The CDR3 extends over 15 amino acids. CDR3 region: CASSQGLANTGELFF. In DNA form, the CDR3 reads TGCGCCAGCAGCCAAGGACTAGCGAACACCGGGGAGCTGTTTTTT.

CDR3 in DNA: TGCAGCGTTGTCTCAAGGATGGATCCAAATGAGCAGTTCTTC. Translation: CSVVSRMDPNEQFF. The chain couples TRBV29-1 to TRBJ2-1; D is undetermined. CDR1 and CDR2 (germline): SQVTM, ANQGSEA. V shed 4 bases and J shed 7 bases, with 17 bases lying between them. This CDR3 region has 14 residues.

This chain connects TRBV12-3 or TRBV12-4 to TRBJ1-4, with a weak D call TRBD1 (5 bases). The length of the CDR3 is 13 residues. V lost 4 bases and J lost 8, with 11 bases in between. CDR3 DNA: TGTGCCAGCAGTTCTGGGACTATGGAAAAACTGTTTTTT. Translated: CASSSGTMEKLFF.

The J gene is TRBJ1-2, the V gene TRBV11-2; D is unclear. CDR1 is SGHAT, CDR2 FQNNGV, per germline. Deletions cut 6 bases from V and 8 bases from J, with 13 bases between. This CDR3 is 12 amino acids long. In DNA form, the CDR3 reads TGTGCCAGCAGTGAATTTCCCGGGGGCTACACCTTC. Protein: CASSEFPGGYTF.

J is TRBJ2-1 and V is TRBV20-1; TRBD1 is a possible D gene (5 bases). Gene TRBJ2-7 matches the end of the DNA better, so the J call may be wrong. Per the germline V gene, CDR1 is DFQATT and CDR2 is SNEGSKA (reference sequence). The CDR3 contains 13 residues. In DNA form, the CDR3 reads TGCAGTGCTAGCCAGTCAGGGCTATACGAGCAGTACTTC. This sequence encodes CSASQSGLYEQYF.

The chain carries TRBV12-3 or TRBV12-4 and TRBJ2-3; D possibly matches TRBD1 or TRBD2 (5 bases each). The CDR3 has 13 amino acids. V lost 5 bases, J lost 6 bases, and 12 bases lay in between. The CDR3 spells CASSGVGVDTQYF. In DNA form, the CDR3 reads TGTGCCAGCAGTGGGGTGGGGGTTGATACGCAGTATTTT.

J is TRBJ2-3 and V is TRBV27, with a tentative D call TRBD1 (5 bases). The germline V gene has CDR1 MNHEY and CDR2 SMNVEV (reference sequence). The CDR3 spans 15 residues. Between the trimmed V and J ends, which lost 5 bases and 6 bases, there was a span of 18 bases. CDR3 DNA: TGTGCCAGCAGTCCCAGGGCGAATCTTTCGGATACGCAGTATTTT. Protein product: CASSPRANLSDTQYF.

This clonotype was seen at least ten times. V and J are TRBV27 and TRBJ2-5; D is perhaps TRBD1 (6 bases). Trimming shortened V by 5 bases and J by 0 bases, and 13 bases separated the two germline ends. This CDR3 spans 15 amino acids. Germline V gene data show CDR1 as MNHEY and CDR2 as SMNVEV (reference sequence). CDR3 nucleotides: TGTGCCAGCAGTCCAGGGACACTGTACCAAGAGACCCAGTACTTC. Amino acids: CASSPGTLYQETQYF.

This clonotype was detected only a few times. The chain employs TRBV20-1 and TRBJ2-1; 8 bases agree with TRBD2. Per germline, CDR1 DFQATT and CDR2 SNEGSKA (reference sequence). The V and J ends lost 6 bases and 2 bases, in that order; junction bases with no gene match: 12. The CDR3 consists of 16 residues. The CDR3 region has the DNA TGCAGTGCGAGTAGCCAACTAGCGGTGGCCTACAATGAGCAGTTCTTC. It translates to CSASSQLAVAYNEQFF.

This rearrangement joins TRBV7-2 to TRBJ1-2; D may be TRBD1 (5 bases). The ends were cut back, 1 base at V and 8 bases at J, with 11 bases in the middle. The V gene's germline CDR1 is SGHTA and CDR2 FQGNSA. CDR3 length: 13 amino acids. CDR3 DNA: TGTGCCAGCAGCTTAGGAGGGAGGGACGGCTACACCTTC. This translates into CASSLGGRDGYTF.

This clonotype has a handful of counts. A junction boundary mismatches the germline segment, possibly from a read error. The chain employs TRBV28 and TRBJ1-2, with a weak D call TRBD1 (5 bases). The CDR3 is made up of 17 amino acids. Germline CDR1 reads MDHEN; CDR2 reads SYDVKM. As DNA, the CDR3 is TGTGCCAGGAGTTTACCCCTTAGGGGACGTGGTAACTATGGCTACACCTTC. Encoded protein: CARSLPLRGRGNYGYTF.

The sample holds many counts of this clonotype. The V and J genes are TRBV29-1 and TRBJ2-1; no firm D call. Trimming cost V 4 bases and J 0 bases, with 7 bases left between them. The germline V gene has CDR1 SQVTM and CDR2 ANQGSEA. There are 13 residues in the CDR3. CDR3: CSVAAGSYNEQFF. The CDR3 nucleotides are TGCAGCGTTGCGGCAGGCTCCTACAATGAGCAGTTCTTC.

This clonotype has a handful of counts. One junction end disagrees with the germline gene, perhaps due to a read error. The rearrangement uses TRBV11-2 and TRBJ1-1; the D is unclear. Germline CDR1 reads SGHAT; CDR2 reads FQNNGV. There are 13 residues in the CDR3. CDR3 residues: CVSSLGQDTEAFF. The CDR3 DNA follows: TGTGTCAGCAGCTTAGGGCAGGACACTGAAGCTTTCTTT.

The chain recombines TRBV6-5 with TRBJ2-3; 7 positions agree with TRBD2. Germline V lookup: CDR1 MNHEY, CDR2 SVGAGI. Trimming removed 7 bases from V and 2 bases from J; junction bases left unmatched: 6. The CDR3 spans 14 residues. The CDR3 sequence is CASTRAGYTDTQYF. CDR3 nucleotide sequence: TGTGCCAGCACCCGAGCGGGATACACAGATACGCAGTATTTT.

This clonotype appeared a few times. The chain combines TRBV6-5 with TRBJ2-7; D remains ambiguous. The V gene's germline CDR1 is MNHEY and CDR2 SVGAGI. V dropped 5 bases and J dropped 3 bases, with 17 bases sitting between them. The CDR3 has 15 residues. The CDR3 region has the DNA TGTGCCAGCAGTAGGGTCGAGCCCCTGGGCTACGAGCAGTACTTC. This sequence encodes CASSRVEPLGYEQYF.

A few counts support this clonotype. V gene TRBV7-2 combines with J gene TRBJ1-2; D may be TRBD1 (5 bases). Germline V gene sequence: CDR1 SGHTA, CDR2 FQGNSA. This CDR3 spans 14 amino acids. V was shortened by 3 bases and J by 7 bases, with 15 bases between the two germline ends. This chain's CDR3 is CASSFGQGSGGYTF. The CDR3 DNA reads TGTGCCAGCAGCTTCGGTCAGGGTAGTGGTGGCTACACCTTC.